The T cell receptor beta chain described here comes from a study of regulatory T cells in long-lasting Graves disease. Comments on this clonotype: The antigen is unknown.

Germline-derived CDR1 and CDR2 are LGHNT and FRNRAP. The germline V and J ends were trimmed by 6 bases and 2 bases, with 11 bases remaining between them. The CDR3 runs to 14 residues. General observations from the study: Clonotypes that were public and shared totalled about 2,500 in persistent patients versus approximately 970 in new patients. Gene preferences differed: TRBV28, TRBJ1-2, TRBJ2-5 in persistent cases.

iRepertoire HTBI primers and Arm-PCR of CDR3 regions built TCR beta libraries. MiXCR, applied by TCRdb to the multiplex PCR reads, yields one record per CDR3 protein. Of some 450,000 distinct CDR3 sequences listed, around 24% are singletons. The time point is: persistent/refractory GD, antithyroid drugs over 5 years with positive TRAb. The TCR library was made from RNA that had been extracted from PBMCs in TRIzol. The V and J genes are TRBV12-5 and TRBJ2-1; maybe TRBD2 (6 bases). The input for sequencing was peripheral blood mononuclear cells (PBMCs), taken when the disease was refractory, from a patient treated with antithyroid drugs. The receptor was isolated from a female donor with Graves disease. As DNA, the CDR3 is TGTGCTAGTGGAGTAGGAGGGACCTACAATGAGCAGTTCTTC. It encodes CASGVGGTYNEQFF.